What follows describes a single T cell receptor beta chain. What this receptor recognizes is not known. No base qualities exist here, and no much larger clone lies one base off it. TCRbeta CDR3 regions were amplified from genomic DNA by means of the immunoSEQ Assay, a bias-controlled multiplex PCR. Turning to the authors' computational methods: Within the assay, amplification of reference gene primers was used to estimate how many nucleated cells each sample contained. Sequence reads were collapsed and filtered to measure the absolute abundance of every unique TCRbeta CDR3 rearrangement. Productive Simpson clonality was computed per sample as the square root of Simpson's diversity index over productive rearrangements. The immuneACCESS repertoire file appears here via TCRdb, limited to in-frame rearrangements. These files lack a portion of the clones; in checked studies, under half of the deficit traces to unresolved V genes, and the cause of the others is not known. V, J and clone size reflect that table, while D and trimming were determined from the DNA. The sample profile shows about 260,000 clones; more than 90% of them were found once. The top ten constitute roughly 2.7% of the sample.

The sample originates from a study of blood T cell repertoires in COVID-19 (dated by TCRdb to the early 2020s). About the full investigation: Collaborator samples came from the United States, Italy and Spain and covered acute and convalescent phases of COVID-19. The prospective study material was composed of cDNA or gDNA derived from T cells, B-cell-depleted T cells, or PBMCs. The dataset comprised deeply sampled blood TCRbeta repertoires from subjects exposed to, actively infected with, or recovered from COVID-19. The repertoires were made available in a free public database intended to serve as a resource for research on the immune response to SARS-CoV-2. The samples were drawn from the first 160 participants of the ongoing ImmuneRACE study and from some 1,300 subjects provided by 6 global collaborators. A de-identified subject ID, COVID-19 status, age in years and sex were almost always included in the sample metadata. Where HLA class I and class II types were available, the types were taken from metadata supplied by the sample provider, not from assay-based typing.

Via the germline V gene (reference sequence), CDR1 is GTSNPN and CDR2 SVGIG. The CDR3 starts with the cysteine, ends with the phenylalanine, and has 13 residues. The CDR3 DNA has 39 bases and is translated from base 1. Relative to germline, V is 4 bases shorter and J is 3 bases shorter, with 13 bases between their ends. What the authors observed across the whole study: Clinical and demographic metadata were provided uncurated, with the amount varying by source and participant.

One collaborating source in Seattle enrolled patients during active infection and followed them longitudinally through the course of disease. Each collaborating institution followed its own protocols to collect whole blood in K2EDTA tubes. Collaborator samples were shipped for TCRbeta analysis as frozen whole blood, isolated PBMCs, or DNA extracted from either sample type. This TCR was sampled from a person under 30 with COVID-19, enrolled during active disease. The sequenced sample was peripheral blood. Recombination joined TRBV30 with TRBJ2-7; TRBD2 might be the D gene, on 5 matching bases. The DNA is TGTGCCTGGACCCCACGGGGAGTCTACGAGCAGTACTTC. Its translation reads: CAWTPRGVYEQYF.